Below are 24 T cell receptor beta chains sequenced from a single sample in a study of cytomegalovirus exposure and HLA in healthy donors. 13 Jbeta primers and 60 Vbeta primers were used for the PCR. Only in-frame clones appear in the TCRdb table, and some are missing; sequencing was by immunoSEQ multiplex PCR. The top ten hold around 3.2% of the sample, which has some 67,000 clones, roughly 80% seen once. The source material was PBMCs. The receptor source for this set is a woman in her twenties or thirties in good health and CMV-seronegative.

The rearrangement uses TRBV11-2 and TRBJ2-7, with 11 bases fitting TRBD1. J gave up 4 bases and V 2 bases, and 7 bases lay outside the gene matches. CDR1 and CDR2 (germline): SGHAT, FQNNGV. The CDR3 covers 16 residues. The CDR3 spells CASSLHYGTGGYEQYF. The CDR3 nucleotides read TGTGCCAGCAGCTTACATTACGGGACAGGGGGTTACGAGCAGTACTTC.

The V gene is TRBV11-3, the J gene TRBJ1-4, with a possible D match to TRBD1 (6 bases). Trimming cost V 5 bases and J 5 bases, with 18 bases left between them. Germline V gene lookup returns CDR1 SGHNT and CDR2 YENEEA. This CDR3 comprises 16 residues. CDR3 sequence reads: CASSHGALDRNEKLFF. The CDR3 region has the DNA TGTGCCAGCAGCCACGGAGCGTTAGACAGGAATGAAAAACTGTTTTTT. Drawing the rest from reference TRBV11-3 and TRBJ1-4, the complete variable domain is EAGVVQSPRYKIIEKKQPVAFWCNPISGHNTLYWYLQNLGQGPELLIRYENEEAVDDSQLPKDRFSAERLKGVDSTLKIQPAELGDSAVYLCASSHGALDRNEKLFFGSGTQLSVL.

The chain carries TRBV20-1 and TRBJ2-1; the D is unclear. The CDR3 has 11 amino acids. The germline V and J ends were trimmed by 1 base and 9 bases, with 7 bases remaining between them. In germline, CDR1 is DFQATT, CDR2 SNEGSKA (reference sequence). Here the CDR3 reads CSARGPGEQFF. Here the CDR3 DNA reads TGCAGTGCTAGAGGCCCGGGTGAGCAGTTCTTC.

The chain links TRBV7-8 to TRBJ2-1, with 8 bases fitting TRBD1. The trim removed 5 bases at V and 7 bases at J, leaving 13 bases unmatched. Germline V gene sequence: CDR1 SGHVS, CDR2 FQNEAQ. The CDR3 loop spans 16 amino acids. The CDR3 here is CASSARTGGSLNEQFF. CDR3 nucleotides: TGTGCCAGCAGCGCCCGAACAGGGGGTTCTTTGAATGAGCAGTTCTTC.

CDR3 DNA: TGCGCCAGCAAGACAGGGTCGGTCACTGAAGCTTTCTTT. Amino acids: CASKTGSVTEAFF. The chain uses TRBV5-1 and TRBJ1-1, with 7 positions matching TRBD1. The ends lost 6 bases at V and 4 bases at J; junction bases unmatched: 6. Germline lookup yields CDR1 SGHRS and CDR2 YFSETQ. This CDR3 contains 13 residues.

The chain employs TRBV9 and TRBJ1-1; TRBD1 might be the D (6 bases). The CDR3 loop spans 16 amino acids. CDR1 and CDR2 from the germline V gene are SGDLS and YYNGEE. V lost 0 bases to trimming and J lost 6 bases, with 18 bases between them. Here the CDR3 reads CASSVVGGQKGAEAFF. Written as DNA, the CDR3 is TGTGCCAGCAGCGTAGTTGGAGGACAGAAAGGGGCTGAAGCTTTCTTT. Full variable domain (remainder filled in from reference TRBV9 and TRBJ1-1): DSGVTQTPKHLITATGQRVTLRCSPRSGDLSVYWYQQSLDQGLQFLIQYYNGEERAKGNILERFSAQQFPDLHSELNLSSLELGDSALYFCASSVVGGQKGAEAFFGQGTRLTVV.

The J gene is TRBJ1-4, the V gene TRBV19, with 8 bases lining up with TRBD1. With V trimmed by 3 bases and J by 6 bases, 6 bases remained unmatched. The CDR3 totals 15 residues. From germline, CDR1 is LNHDA and CDR2 SQIVND (reference sequence). The CDR3 loop reads CASSMPGQGYEKLFF. The DNA for the CDR3 is TGTGCCAGTAGTATGCCCGGACAGGGATATGAAAAACTGTTTTTT.

This chain links TRBV28 with TRBJ1-3, with 7 bases that match TRBD1. V lost 5 bases to trimming and J lost 4 bases; unmatched junction nucleotides: 11. The CDR3 runs 16 residues. Germline V gives CDR1 MDHEN, CDR2 SYDVKM. CDR3 in DNA: TGTGCCAGCAGTCCGGCCTCGACAGGGTCGGGAAACACCATATATTTT. Translation gives CASSPASTGSGNTIYF.

This chain joins TRBV7-2 and TRBJ1-3; TRBD1 might be the D (5 bases). The CDR3 covers 14 residues. V lost 2 bases, J lost 4 bases, and 9 bases lay in between. Germline CDR1 reads SGHTA; CDR2 reads FQGNSA. The DNA of the CDR3 is TGTGCCAGCAGCTTACATCCAGGGGGAAACACCATATATTTT. Translating it yields CASSLHPGGNTIYF.

This clone is a singleton in its sample. The chain recombines TRBV15 with TRBJ2-3; perhaps TRBD2 as D (5 bases). CDR3 length: 14 residues. V lost 0 bases, J lost 3 bases, and 7 bases lay in between. Germline-derived CDR1 and CDR2 are LNHNV and YYDKDF (reference sequence). The CDR3 here is CATSRDSGTDTQYF. The DNA of the CDR3 is TGTGCCACCAGCAGAGATTCGGGAACAGATACGCAGTATTTT.

This clone was recorded only once. This chain links TRBV19 with TRBJ1-2, with D possibly matching TRBD1 (6 bases). CDR3 length: 14 amino acids. Germline CDR1 reads LNHDA; CDR2 reads SQIVND (reference sequence). Trimming left V 5 bases short and J 6 bases short, with 16 bases between. CDR3 sequence (DNA): TGTGCCAGTAGTTTACAGGGAATATATCATGGCTACACCTTC. This gives the protein CASSLQGIYHGYTF.

The chain links TRBV6-6 to TRBJ1-6; D remains unclear. The germline gives CDR1 MNHNY, CDR2 SVGAGI (reference sequence). Deletions cut 2 bases from V and 8 bases from J, with 16 bases between. This CDR3 is built from 16 residues. CDR3 residues: CASSYSSVLADSPLHF. DNA for the CDR3: TGTGCCAGCAGTTACAGCAGTGTCTTAGCCGATTCACCCCTCCACTTT.

The chain links TRBV7-2 to TRBJ2-6; no firm D call. V lost 3 bases to trimming and J lost 0 bases, with 6 bases between them. CDR1 and CDR2 (germline): SGHTA, FQGNSA. This CDR3 is 15 amino acids long. The CDR3 is CASSLAASGANVLTF. For the CDR3, the DNA is TGTGCCAGCAGCTTGGCGGCCTCTGGGGCCAACGTCCTGACTTTC.

The chain couples TRBV27 to TRBJ2-7, with 9 bases lining up with TRBD1. The V segment lost 10 bases and the J segment 0 bases; nucleotides outside the gene matches: 16. This CDR3 comprises 17 residues. Germline lookup yields CDR1 MNHEY and CDR2 SMNVEV (reference sequence). The CDR3 here is CATLHPNGTGSSYEQYF. CDR3 bases: TGTGCCACCTTACACCCCAACGGGACAGGGAGCTCCTACGAGCAGTACTTC.

This chain joins TRBV7-5 and TRBJ2-7; the table's D call TRBD2 went unverified against the DNA. TRBV7-5 is tagged as a pseudogene. The CDR3 consists of 15 residues. CDR3 nucleotide sequence: TGTGTCAGAGGATACCGGCGGTTTAGCTCCTACGAGCAGTACTTC. It is translated as CVRGYRRFSSYEQYF.

The genes are TRBV10-2 and TRBJ1-1; no firm D call. CDR1 is WSHSY, CDR2 SAAADI, per germline. Trimming shortened V by 7 bases and J by 1 base, and 22 bases separated the two germline ends. The CDR3 totals 17 residues. The CDR3 region is CASTTDAERVQNTEAFF. CDR3 sequence (DNA): TGCGCCAGCACCACGGACGCGGAGAGGGTACAGAACACTGAAGCTTTCTTT.

The V gene is TRBV18, the J gene TRBJ1-1; 7 bases are a match to TRBD1. V dropped 8 bases and J dropped 1; count of bases not matched to a gene: 4. CDR3 length: 13 amino acids. Germline V gene lookup returns CDR1 KGHSH and CDR2 LQKENI. In DNA, the CDR3 is TGTGCCAGCACAGGGGTCGCGAACACTGAAGCTTTCTTT. Translating gives CASTGVANTEAFF.

The chain uses TRBV4-3 and TRBJ1-1; possible D gene TRBD1, 6 bases. The CDR3 has 14 residues. V was trimmed by 0 bases and J by 6 bases, leaving 11 bases between them. CDR1 LGHNA and CDR2 YSLEER come from the germline V gene. The DNA for the CDR3 is TGCGCCAGCAGCCAAGACAACAGGGTCGCTGAAGCTTTCTTT. It yields the protein CASSQDNRVAEAFF.

This chain connects TRBV7-9 to TRBJ1-5; 10 nucleotides line up with TRBD1. Germline loops: CDR1 SEHNR, CDR2 FQNEAQ (reference sequence). V lost 1 base to trimming and J lost 5 bases; unmatched junction nucleotides: 2. This CDR3 region has 15 residues. The CDR3 region is CASSLVTGGDQPQHF. The DNA of the CDR3 is TGTGCCAGCAGCTTAGTGACAGGGGGCGATCAGCCCCAGCATTTT.

This clone was counted a single time. The chain recombines TRBV7-2 with TRBJ2-3, with TRBD2 identical over 9 bases. The V gene end was trimmed by 4 bases and the J gene end by 7 bases; junction bases not matched to a gene: 18. The CDR3 extends over 18 amino acids. Germline V lookup: CDR1 SGHTA, CDR2 FQGNSA. This chain's CDR3 is CASSSGGRATSGLHTQYF. In nucleotides, the CDR3 is TGTGCCAGCAGCTCTGGGGGGAGGGCGACTAGCGGACTACATACGCAGTATTTT.

The rearrangement links TRBV6-4 to TRBJ2-1; 9 positions agree with TRBD2. Germline V gene sequence: CDR1 MRHNA, CDR2 SNTAGT. CDR3 length equals 15 residues. J gave up 4 bases and V 7 bases, and 8 bases lay outside the gene matches. The CDR3 spells CASTPRAGGYNEQFF. CDR3 in DNA: TGTGCCAGCACCCCCCGGGCGGGAGGGTACAATGAGCAGTTCTTC.

The V call is TRBV6-6, the J call TRBJ2-3, with 7 positions matching TRBD1. The CDR3 is 14 residues long. CDR1 and CDR2 from the germline V gene are MNHNY and SVGAGI (reference sequence). J lost 2 bases, V lost 8 bases, and 7 bases had no gene match. The CDR3 loop reads CASAPGQTTDTQYF. CDR3 DNA: TGTGCCAGCGCCCCGGGACAGACCACAGATACGCAGTATTTT.

The V gene is TRBV7-8, the J gene TRBJ1-1; 7 bases map to TRBD1. The CDR3 runs to 17 residues. The germline CDR1 and CDR2 sequences are SGHVS and FQNEAQ. V dropped 5 bases and J dropped 0; count of bases not matched to a gene: 12. The CDR3 reads CASSTAPRGQLNTEAFF. DNA for the CDR3: TGTGCCAGCAGCACCGCGCCCAGGGGACAGTTGAACACTGAAGCTTTCTTT.

This clone was seen only once. The chain is built from TRBV6-1 and TRBJ2-2; TRBD1 matches at 7 bases. Germline V gene sequence: CDR1 MNHNS, CDR2 SASEGT. V trimming: 4 bases; J trimming: 7 bases; junction bases outside the gene matches: 6. The CDR3 has 14 amino acids. The CDR3 DNA reads as TGTGCCAGCAGTGGACAGGGATGGGACGGGGAGCTGTTTTTT. This translates into CASSGQGWDGELFF.